One sample yielded the 22 T cell receptor beta chains listed below, sequenced in a study of PD-L1 blockade in urothelial cancer. Using immunoSEQ multiplex PCR, the repertoire was profiled, and TCRdb retains in-frame clones only, with some absent. The sample has about 84,000 clones, 85% to 95% seen once. The sample here was PBMCs, taken around atezolizumab (anti-PD-L1) treatment. These receptors originate from a man between 60 and 70 years old with urothelial cancer.

The chain is built from TRBV5-1 and TRBJ2-7; 9 bases are shared with TRBD2. The V and J ends lost 3 bases and 0 bases, in that order; junction bases with no gene match: 7. Germline-derived CDR1 and CDR2 are SGHRS and YFSETQ. CDR3 size: 16 residues. The CDR3, as DNA: TGCGCCAGCAGCTCCGGACTAGCGCAAATCTCCTACGAGCAGTACTTC. Translating it yields CASSSGLAQISYEQYF.

This chain connects TRBV5-4 to TRBJ1-1; D gene unclear. V lost 2 bases and J 0 bases, leaving 8 bases between the germline ends. Germline V lookup: CDR1 SGHNT, CDR2 YYREEE (reference sequence). The CDR3 length is 14 residues. The chain's CDR3 is CASSFDKMNTEAFF. The CDR3 DNA reads as TGTGCCAGCAGCTTTGACAAAATGAACACTGAAGCTTTCTTT.

The chain has TRBV7-2 and TRBJ1-2; no clear D gene. This CDR3 has 13 residues. V was cut by 5 bases and J by 4 bases, with 11 bases left in between. Germline CDR1 SGHTA, CDR2 FQGNSA. The CDR3 sequence: CASSNSPRYGYTF. For the CDR3, the DNA is TGTGCCAGCAGCAACTCCCCTCGCTATGGCTACACCTTC. The full variable domain, rest sourced from reference TRBV7-2 and TRBJ1-2, is GAGVSQSPSNKVTEKGKDVELRCDPISGHTALYWYRQSLGQGLEFLIYFQGNSAPDKSGLPSDRFSAERTGGSVSTLTIQRTQQEDSAVYLCASSNSPRYGYTFGSGTRLTVV.

This clone was found a few times. The chain couples TRBV6-6 to TRBJ2-7; possible D gene TRBD1, 7 bases. Germline loops: CDR1 MNHNY, CDR2 SVGAGI (reference sequence). V was shortened by 0 bases and J by 2 bases, with 11 bases between the two germline ends. The length of the CDR3 is 15 residues. The CDR3 sequence: CASSYSPGGPYEQYF. The CDR3 DNA sequence: TGTGCCAGCAGTTACTCCCCAGGGGGGCCCTACGAGCAGTACTTC.

The CDR3 bases are TGTGCCAGCAGCATTAGTAGCGGGGGGAGCACAGATACGCAGTATTTT. Its translation: CASSISSGGSTDTQYF. V is TRBV9 and J is TRBJ2-3; TRBD2 agrees at 10 bases. V shed 4 bases, J shed 0 bases, and the junction held 5 bases outside the gene matches. Germline CDR1 is SGDLS and CDR2 is YYNGEE. This CDR3 has 16 amino acids.

The chain carries TRBV28 and TRBJ2-1, with 15 bases lining up with TRBD2. CDR3 length: 17 amino acids. V lost 4 bases and J lost 7; bases outside the gene matches: 8. Germline CDR1 and CDR2: MDHEN and SYDVKM. The CDR3 sequence: CASSSGLAGGPINEQFF. CDR3 sequence (DNA): TGTGCCAGCAGTTCCGGACTAGCGGGAGGGCCAATAAATGAGCAGTTCTTC.

The V and J genes are TRBV11-2 and TRBJ1-2; 7 bases are a match to TRBD1. This CDR3 has 18 residues. Unmatched junction bases numbered 16, after V lost 6 bases and J lost 0 bases. Germline V lookup: CDR1 SGHAT, CDR2 FQNNGV. CDR3 coding DNA: TGTGCCAGCAGTTTTTACAGGGGAATCACCCAAGCTAACTATGGCTACACCTTC. This translates into CASSFYRGITQANYGYTF.

The rearrangement links TRBV4-1 to TRBJ1-2; no definite D call. Germline V gene sequence: CDR1 MGHRA, CDR2 YSYEKL. V was clipped by 4 bases and J by 0 bases, with 15 bases between them. The CDR3 is made up of 16 amino acids. As DNA, the CDR3 is TGCGCCAGCAGCCCTCCTTACAGTATCCCTAACTATGGCTACACCTTC. Its protein product is CASSPPYSIPNYGYTF.

The rearrangement links TRBV7-9 to TRBJ2-5; D is unclear. CDR3 length: 13 amino acids. Germline-derived CDR1 and CDR2 are SEHNR and FQNEAQ (reference sequence). V was pared by 3 bases and J by 4 bases, with 9 bases between. CDR3 in amino acids: CASSLVGPETQYF. The CDR3 DNA reads as TGTGCCAGCAGCTTGGTTGGGCCAGAGACCCAGTACTTC. Looking up the rest from reference TRBV7-9 and TRBJ2-5 gives the full variable domain: DTGVSQNPRHKITKRGQNVTFRCDPISEHNRLYWYRQTLGQGPEFLTYFQNEAQLEKSRLLSDRFSAERPKGSFSTLEIQRTEQGDSAMYLCASSLVGPETQYFGPGTRLLVL.

The rearrangement joins TRBV25-1 to TRBJ2-2; TRBD2 aligns across 7 bases. Trimming cost V 4 bases and J 4 bases; bases outside gene matches: 3. CDR3 size: 14 residues. Germline CDR1 MGHDK, CDR2 SYGVNS. DNA of the CDR3: TGTGCCAGCAGTGCGGGCGGGGGCACCGGGGAGCTGTTTTTT. Protein: CASSAGGGTGELFF. Based on the CDR3 plus reference TRBV25-1 and TRBJ2-2, the full variable domain is EADIYQTPRYLVIGTGKKITLECSQTMGHDKMYWYQQDPGMELHLIHYSYGVNSTEKGDLSSESTVSRIRTEHFPLTLESARPSHTSQYLCASSAGGGTGELFFGEGSRLTVL.

The chain recombines TRBV5-1 with TRBJ2-5; a weak D match, TRBD1 (6 bases). The V and J ends lost 4 bases and 3 bases respectively, with 10 bases between them. Per the germline V gene, CDR1 is SGHRS and CDR2 is YFSETQ. The CDR3 spans 13 residues. CDR3 amino acids: CASSPGAEETQYF. In nucleotides, the CDR3 is TGCGCCAGCAGCCCAGGGGCGGAAGAGACCCAGTACTTC. The whole variable domain, filled in from reference TRBV5-1 and TRBJ2-5, reads KAGVTQTPRYLIKTRGQQVTLSCSPISGHRSVSWYQQTPGQGLQFLFEYFSETQRNKGNFPGRFSGRQFSNSRSEMNVSTLELGDSALYLCASSPGAEETQYFGPGTRLLVL.

The rearrangement links TRBV10-2 to TRBJ1-2, with 7 bases identical to TRBD1. The CDR3 extends over 10 amino acids. After removal of 9 bases from V and 10 bases from J, the junction contained 5 bases not matched to a gene. The germline V gene has CDR1 WSHSY and CDR2 SAAADI. CDR3 amino acids: CASGQDLYTF. The CDR3 bases are TGCGCCAGTGGACAGGATCTCTACACCTTC.

V is TRBV7-6 and J is TRBJ2-7; 9 bases line up with TRBD1. Germline values: CDR1 SGHVS, CDR2 FNYEAQ. V trimming: 5 bases; J trimming: 5 bases; junction bases outside the gene matches: 7. The CDR3 has 14 amino acids. Here the CDR3 reads CASSLGDRVHEQYF. For the CDR3, the DNA is TGTGCCAGCAGCCTGGGGGACAGGGTCCACGAGCAGTACTTC.

The rearrangement joins TRBV5-1 to TRBJ2-7, with D maybe TRBD2 (5 bases). Per the germline V gene, CDR1 is SGHRS and CDR2 is YFSETQ. Trimming removed 5 bases at V and 5 bases at J, with 14 bases between. CDR3 length: 13 amino acids. In nucleotides, the CDR3 is TGCGCCAGCAGTGGGAGTAGTCAACACGAGCAGTACTTC. Protein product: CASSGSSQHEQYF. Variable domain in full (rest from reference TRBV5-1 and TRBJ2-7): KAGVTQTPRYLIKTRGQQVTLSCSPISGHRSVSWYQQTPGQGLQFLFEYFSETQRNKGNFPGRFSGRQFSNSRSEMNVSTLELGDSALYLCASSGSSQHEQYFGPGTRLTVT.

J is TRBJ1-3 and V is TRBV7-6; the match to TRBD1 covers 9 bases. In germline, CDR1 is SGHVS, CDR2 FNYEAQ. J was trimmed by 2 bases and V by 1 base; bases with no gene match: 3. The CDR3 extends over 16 amino acids. The CDR3 DNA sequence: TGTGCCAGCAGCTTAGGACAGGGGGTTACTGGAAACACCATATATTTT. It is translated as CASSLGQGVTGNTIYF.

The V and J genes are TRBV7-3 and TRBJ2-1; 15 bases fit TRBD2. Germline lookup yields CDR1 SGHTA and CDR2 FQGTGA. V gave up 5 bases and J gave up 5 bases; unmatched junction bases: 10. The CDR3 contains 18 residues. The CDR3 sequence is CASSQRARTSGRDNEQFF. The CDR3 DNA reads TGTGCCAGCAGCCAACGTGCCCGGACTAGCGGGAGGGACAATGAGCAGTTCTTC. The full variable domain, in which reference TRBV7-3 and TRBJ2-1 provide the parts outside the CDR3, is GAGVSQTPSNKVTEKGKYVELRCDPISGHTALYWYRQSLGQGPEFLIYFQGTGAADDSGLPNDRFFAVRPEGSVSTLKIQRTERGDSAVYLCASSQRARTSGRDNEQFFGPGTRLTVL.

The chain employs TRBV7-9 and TRBJ1-3; no firm D call. Germline V gene data show CDR1 as SEHNR and CDR2 as FQNEAQ (reference sequence). The CDR3 runs 17 residues. Trimming took off 5 bases at V and 4 bases at J, with 21 bases between the two ends. The CDR3 loop is CASSPGGIEGTGNTIYF. The CDR3, as DNA: TGTGCCAGCAGCCCCGGAGGCATTGAGGGAACGGGAAACACCATATATTTT.

CDR3 loop: CASNPGAGREKLFF. CDR3 sequence (DNA): TGTGCCAGCAATCCGGGAGCCGGACGGGAAAAACTGTTTTTT. This chain joins TRBV2 and TRBJ1-4; D call uncertain. Trimming stripped 7 bases from V and 8 bases from J, with 17 bases between. The CDR3 is 14 residues long. Germline V gene data show CDR1 as SNHLY and CDR2 as FYNNEI.

The CDR3 protein is CASSSGSWADQPQHF. The CDR3 DNA reads TGTGCCAGTAGTTCGGGATCCTGGGCCGATCAGCCCCAGCATTTT. The rearrangement joins TRBV19 to TRBJ1-5, with unresolved D. With 5 bases removed from V and 5 bases from J, the gap between germline ends came to 16 bases. Germline V gene sequence: CDR1 LNHDA, CDR2 SQIVND (reference sequence). The CDR3 spans 15 residues.

Of note for this clone: Other DNA sequences of this sample code for an identical CDR3. The chain links TRBV4-3 to TRBJ1-4; no reliable D call. V was pared by 0 bases and J by 8 bases, with 7 bases between. The CDR3 covers 13 residues. Germline assignment: CDR1 LGHNA and CDR2 YSLEER. CDR3 in amino acids: CASSQDSGEKLFF. In nucleotides, the CDR3 is TGCGCCAGCAGCCAAGATTCGGGGGAAAAACTGTTTTTT.

V is TRBV5-1 and J is TRBJ2-2; TRBD2 might be the D (6 bases). The CDR3 sequence is 15 residues long. The germline V and J ends were trimmed by 2 bases and 2 bases, with 10 bases remaining between them. The V gene's germline CDR1 is SGHRS and CDR2 YFSETQ. The CDR3 region is CASSFGTANTGELFF. For the CDR3, the DNA is TGCGCCAGCAGCTTTGGGACTGCCAACACCGGGGAGCTGTTTTTT.

V usage is TRBV7-6 and J usage is TRBJ1-5; TRBD1 might be the D (5 bases). Germline values: CDR1 SGHVS, CDR2 FNYEAQ. V lost 8 bases, J lost 2 bases, and 16 bases lay in between. The CDR3 length is 15 residues. CDR3 bases: TGTGCCAGCGCTTTGGGGGGACTAGGCAATCAGCCCCAGCATTTT. This codes for CASALGGLGNQPQHF.